A single sample is the source of the 11 T cell receptor beta chains below, sequenced in a study of blood T cell repertoires in COVID-19. The table came from immunoSEQ multiplex PCR; TCRdb's copy has only in-frame clones and leaves some out. The repertoire holds hundreds of thousands of clones, with around 85% as singletons. Sequenced: PBMCs or T cells enriched from blood (not recorded which). The receptors shown here come from a woman aged 45 to 65 who had recovered from COVID-19.

The rearrangement uses TRBV6-5 and TRBJ1-2, with D possibly matching TRBD1 (5 bases). Germline-derived CDR1 and CDR2 are MNHEY and SVGAGI. V lost 5 bases, J lost 7 bases, and 14 bases lay in between. The CDR3 extends over 13 amino acids. Here the CDR3 DNA reads TGTGCCAGCAGTCAACAGGAGAGAGGTGGCTACACCTTC. Protein product: CASSQQERGGYTF.

The chain links TRBV24-1 to TRBJ2-1; 10 nucleotides agree with TRBD2. Germline V gene data show CDR1 as KGHDR and CDR2 as SFDVKD. The CDR3 is made up of 13 amino acids. V dropped 5 bases and J dropped 10; count of bases not matched to a gene: 4. The CDR3 here is CATSASGREEQFF. CDR3 sequence (DNA): TGTGCCACCAGTGCTAGCGGGAGAGAGGAGCAGTTCTTC.

V and J are TRBV5-1 and TRBJ2-5; TRBD2 aligns across 8 bases. From germline, CDR1 is SGHRS and CDR2 YFSETQ. CDR3 length equals 16 residues. V shed 0 bases and J 6 bases; nucleotides not matched to a gene: 10. The CDR3 loop reads CASSLGTLAGVQTQYF. The CDR3 nucleotides read TGCGCCAGCAGCTTGGGGACCCTAGCGGGTGTGCAGACCCAGTACTTC. Looking up the rest from reference TRBV5-1 and TRBJ2-5 gives the full variable domain: KAGVTQTPRYLIKTRGQQVTLSCSPISGHRSVSWYQQTPGQGLQFLFEYFSETQRNKGNFPGRFSGRQFSNSRSEMNVSTLELGDSALYLCASSLGTLAGVQTQYFGPGTRLLVL.

The gene calls are TRBV7-8 and TRBJ2-5, with TRBD1 matching 7 bases. This CDR3 has 14 residues. V gave up 4 bases and J gave up 3 bases; unmatched junction bases: 5. CDR1 and CDR2 (germline): SGHVS, FQNEAQ. This CDR3 is CASSSGRGKETQYF. CDR3 sequence (DNA): TGTGCCAGCAGCTCGGGCAGGGGGAAAGAGACCCAGTACTTC.

The rearrangement uses TRBV10-1 and TRBJ2-1; 9 bases are a match to TRBD1. The V gene end was trimmed by 3 bases and the J gene end by 5 bases; junction bases not matched to a gene: 11. The CDR3 totals 17 residues. Per germline, CDR1 WNHNN and CDR2 SYGVQD (reference sequence). Here the CDR3 DNA reads TGCGCCAGCAGTGAAGGCCCCAACAGGGGGCAGGACAATGAGCAGTTCTTC. Amino acid sequence: CASSEGPNRGQDNEQFF.

In DNA, the CDR3 is TGTGCCAGCAGCGTGTTTCAGGGTAGAGAGACCCAGTACTTC. Translated, it gives CASSVFQGRETQYF. This chain connects TRBV9 to TRBJ2-5; perhaps TRBD1 as D (5 bases). Trimming removed 2 bases from V and 4 bases from J, with 12 bases in between. Germline V gene sequence: CDR1 SGDLS, CDR2 YYNGEE. The CDR3 sequence is 14 residues long.

This clone was recorded once. The rearrangement links TRBV11-2 to TRBJ1-3, with D maybe TRBD1 (5 bases). The CDR3 length is 12 residues. The V gene's germline CDR1 is SGHAT and CDR2 FQNNGV. With 2 bases removed from V and 14 bases from J, the gap between germline ends came to 13 bases. The CDR3 region has the DNA TGTGCCAGCAGCTTAAGCGGGGGGAACCTATATTTT. This codes for CASSLSGGNLYF.

The chain links TRBV19 to TRBJ1-5; 8 bases map to TRBD1. Germline lookup yields CDR1 LNHDA and CDR2 SQIVND (reference sequence). J was trimmed by 6 bases and V by 6 bases; bases with no gene match: 13. This CDR3 comprises 16 residues. DNA of the CDR3: TGTGCCAGTAGCAGTAACGTCAGGGGGCGCGGTCAGCCCCAGCATTTT. Translated, it gives CASSSNVRGRGQPQHF.

V is TRBV4-1 and J is TRBJ1-5; possible D gene TRBD1, 6 bases. V was cut by 1 base and J by 2 bases, with 12 bases left in between. The CDR3 runs 16 residues. The germline V gene encodes CDR1 MGHRA and CDR2 YSYEKL. The CDR3 DNA reads as TGCGCCAGCAGCCAAGGACAGGCTAGGGGCAATCAGCCCCAGCATTTT. Its protein is CASSQGQARGNQPQHF.

The table lists this clone with a count of one. J is TRBJ1-1 and V is TRBV7-2; D not resolved. This CDR3 has 15 amino acids. V was cut by 1 base and J by 2 bases, with 11 bases left in between. Germline lookup yields CDR1 SGHTA and CDR2 FQGNSA. DNA of the CDR3: TGTGCCAGCAGCTTAGAGAGGTCGCGAAACACTGAAGCTTTCTTT. Amino acid sequence: CASSLERSRNTEAFF.

V gene TRBV5-8 combines with J gene TRBJ1-1, with 7 bases matching TRBD1. This CDR3 spans 14 amino acids. The germline CDR1 and CDR2 sequences are SGHTS and YDEGEE. Losses at the gene ends were 4 bases for V and 0 bases for J; bases not matched to a gene: 3. CDR3 sequence: CASSTGQLNTEAFF. For the CDR3, the DNA is TGTGCCAGCAGCACGGGACAGTTGAACACTGAAGCTTTCTTT.